Listed below are T cell receptor beta chains from one sample, sequenced in a study of cytomegalovirus exposure and HLA in healthy donors. The assay was immunoSEQ multiplex PCR, and TCRdb's table has in-frame clones only and misses some. The data show over 45,000 clones, with 65% to 90% seen just once and roughly 4.5% held by the top ten. The source material was PBMCs. Receptor source: a man younger than 40 in good health and CMV-seronegative. The CDR3 runs from the conserved cysteine through the conserved F or W. D genes are given only for firm matches. Clone size appears in some rows only: once, few, many, or a class for an expanded clone.

CDR3,DNA,J,V,D,size
CASSPGTPGTQYF,TGTGCCAGCTCACCAGGAACACCAGGGACCCAGTACTTC,TRBJ2-5,TRBV18,.,once
CASSPNGNTEAFF,TGTGCCAGCTCACCAAACGGGAACACTGAAGCTTTCTTT,TRBJ1-1,TRBV18,.,.
CASSPQGEVKYGYTF,TGCGCCAGCAGCCCACAGGGGGAGGTAAAATATGGCTACACCTTC,TRBJ1-2,TRBV4-1,TRBD1,.
CASSADTSNQPQHF,TGTGCCAGCAGCGCCGACACTAGCAATCAGCCCCAGCATTTT,TRBJ1-5,TRBV9,.,.
CASTLAGANTGELFF,TGTGCCAGCACCCTAGCGGGGGCGAACACCGGGGAGCTGTTTTTT,TRBJ2-2,TRBV6-5,TRBD2,.
CASSPRTGTYEQYF,TGTGCCAGCAGCCCCAGGACAGGGACCTACGAGCAGTACTTC,TRBJ2-7,TRBV7-2,TRBD1,.
CASSGHNEQFF,TGCGCCAGCAGTGGGCACAATGAGCAGTTCTTC,TRBJ2-1,TRBV10-2,.,.
CASSVAQTDQETQYF,TGTGCCAGCAGCGTAGCCCAGACAGACCAAGAGACCCAGTACTTC,TRBJ2-5,TRBV9,.,.
CSVVSRGNIQYF,TGCAGCGTTGTGAGCAGAGGGAACATTCAGTACTTC,TRBJ2-4,TRBV29-1,.,.
CASSLERGGSTGELFF,TGTGCCAGCAGCTTGGAACGGGGGGGATCTACCGGGGAGCTGTTTTTT,TRBJ2-2,TRBV7-6,TRBD2,.
CASSQDEGPLGQFF,TGTGCCAGCAGCCAAGATGAGGGTCCCCTCGGGCAGTTCTTC,TRBJ2-1,TRBV4-2,.,.
CASSPIGGGNTIYF,TGTGCCAGCTCACCAATCGGCGGGGGAAACACCATATATTTT,TRBJ1-3,TRBV18,.,.
CASSSGQGTEAFF,TGTGCCAGCAGCTCAGGACAGGGCACTGAAGCTTTCTTT,TRBJ1-1,TRBV11-1,TRBD1,.
CASSAWGRGNTEAFF,TGTGCCAGCAGCGCCTGGGGCAGGGGAAACACTGAAGCTTTCTTT,TRBJ1-1,TRBV11-2,.,.
CASSLGGTGELFF,TGTGCCAGCAGCCTGGGCGGCACCGGGGAGCTGTTTTTT,TRBJ2-2,TRBV5-4,.,once
CASSGGGELFF,TGTGCCAGCAGTGGAGGCGGGGAGCTGTTTTTT,TRBJ2-2,TRBV2,.,.
CASSLAPDRDGYEQYF,TGTGCCAGCAGCTTAGCGCCGGACAGGGACGGCTACGAGCAGTACTTC,TRBJ2-7,TRBV7-2,TRBD1,.
CASSLLGAMNTEAFF,TGCGCCAGCAGCTTGTTGGGGGCAATGAACACTGAAGCTTTCTTT,TRBJ1-1,TRBV5-1,.,.
CASSPDSNYGYTF,TGTGCCAGCTCACCGGACAGTAACTATGGCTACACCTTC,TRBJ1-2,TRBV18,.,.
CASSARTGNTGELFF,TGTGCCAGCAGTGCCCGGACAGGGAACACCGGGGAGCTGTTTTTT,TRBJ2-2,TRBV2,TRBD1,few
CASSYYRSGDNQPQHF,TGTGCCAGCAGTTACTATCGCTCGGGGGATAATCAGCCCCAGCATTTT,TRBJ1-5,TRBV6-6,.,.
CASSQDQRGRTQYF,TGTGCCAGCAGCCAAGATCAGCGGGGCAGGACCCAGTACTTC,TRBJ2-5,TRBV14,TRBD2,.
CASTLRGDTDTQYF,TGTGCCAGCACCCTAAGGGGCGACACAGATACGCAGTATTTT,TRBJ2-3,TRBV6-5,.,.